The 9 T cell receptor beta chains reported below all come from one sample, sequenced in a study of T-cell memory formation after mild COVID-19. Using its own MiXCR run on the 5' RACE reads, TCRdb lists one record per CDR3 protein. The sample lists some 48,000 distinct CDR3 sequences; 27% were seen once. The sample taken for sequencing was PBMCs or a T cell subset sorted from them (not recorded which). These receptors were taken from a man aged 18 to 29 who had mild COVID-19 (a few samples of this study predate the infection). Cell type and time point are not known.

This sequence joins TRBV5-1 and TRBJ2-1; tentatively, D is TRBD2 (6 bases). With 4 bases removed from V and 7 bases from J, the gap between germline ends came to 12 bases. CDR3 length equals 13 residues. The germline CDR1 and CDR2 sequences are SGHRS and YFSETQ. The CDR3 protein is CASSTGVGNEQFF. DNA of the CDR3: TGCGCCAGCAGCACGGGGGTCGGGAATGAGCAGTTCTTC.

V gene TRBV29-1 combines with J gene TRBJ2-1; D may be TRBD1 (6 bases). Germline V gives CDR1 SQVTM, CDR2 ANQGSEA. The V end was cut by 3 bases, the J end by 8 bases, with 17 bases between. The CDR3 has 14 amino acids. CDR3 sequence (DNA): TGCAGCGTTGATATGGGGGCCCTGACTGATGAGCAGTTCTTC. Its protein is CSVDMGALTDEQFF.

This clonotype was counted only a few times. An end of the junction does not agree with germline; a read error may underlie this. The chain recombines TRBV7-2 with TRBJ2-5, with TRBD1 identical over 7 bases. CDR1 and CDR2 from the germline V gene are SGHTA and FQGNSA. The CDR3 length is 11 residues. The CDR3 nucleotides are TGTGCCAGCAGCTGGAAGGACAGGCCCATCTTC. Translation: CASSWKDRPIF.

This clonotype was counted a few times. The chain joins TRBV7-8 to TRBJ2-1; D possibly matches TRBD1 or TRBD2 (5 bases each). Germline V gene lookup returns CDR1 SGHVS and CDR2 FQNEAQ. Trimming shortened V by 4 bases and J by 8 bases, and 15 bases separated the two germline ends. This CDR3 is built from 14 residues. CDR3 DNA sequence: TGTGCCAGCAGCTCCTTCCGGGGACCCGATGAGCAGTTCTTC. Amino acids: CASSSFRGPDEQFF.

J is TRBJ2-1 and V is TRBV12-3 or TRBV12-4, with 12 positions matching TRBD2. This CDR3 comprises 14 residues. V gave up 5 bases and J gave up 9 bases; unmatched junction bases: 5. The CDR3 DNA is TGTGCCAGCAGTCAACTAGCGGGGGGTGTTGAGCAGTTCTTC. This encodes CASSQLAGGVEQFF.

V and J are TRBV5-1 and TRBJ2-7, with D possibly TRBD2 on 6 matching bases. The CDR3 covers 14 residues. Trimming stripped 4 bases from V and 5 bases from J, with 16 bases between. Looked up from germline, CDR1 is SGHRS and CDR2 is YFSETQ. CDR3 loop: CASSPEGSIHEQYV. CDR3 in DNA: TGCGCCAGCAGCCCGGAGGGGAGCATCCACGAGCAGTACGTC.

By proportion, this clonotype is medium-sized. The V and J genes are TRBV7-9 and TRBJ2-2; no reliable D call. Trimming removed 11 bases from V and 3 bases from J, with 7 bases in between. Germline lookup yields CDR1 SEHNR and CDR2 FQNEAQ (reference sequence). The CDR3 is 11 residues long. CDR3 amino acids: CALRDTGELFF. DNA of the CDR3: TGTGCCCTTCGGGACACCGGGGAGCTGTTTTTT.

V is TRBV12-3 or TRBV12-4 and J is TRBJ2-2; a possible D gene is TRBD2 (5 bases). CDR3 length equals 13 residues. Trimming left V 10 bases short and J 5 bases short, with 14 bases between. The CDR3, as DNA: TGTGCCACTATCGGGGAGCGGACCGGGGAGCTGTTTTTT. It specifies CATIGERTGELFF.

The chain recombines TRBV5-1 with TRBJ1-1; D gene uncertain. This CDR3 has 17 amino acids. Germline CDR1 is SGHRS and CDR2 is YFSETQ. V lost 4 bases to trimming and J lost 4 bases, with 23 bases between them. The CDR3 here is CASSLEHPSWVGTEAFF. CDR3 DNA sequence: TGCGCCAGCAGCCTGGAACATCCGAGTTGGGTAGGCACTGAAGCTTTCTTT.